The clone carrying this T cell receptor beta chain was recorded a few times. Its target is not known. TCRdb reanalysed the 5' RACE reads using MiXCR and keeps one entry per CDR3 protein. The table includes around 140,000 distinct CDR3 sequences, over 15% detected once. With V trimmed by 5 bases and J by 4 bases, 5 bases remained unmatched. This CDR3 is 14 amino acids long. This sample is drawn from a study of CD8 T cells in ankylosing spondylitis. Findings of the study overall: Eight or nine highly homologous variants formed a TCR beta motif that appeared characteristic of ankylosing spondylitis blood.

Sample: blood, either unsorted or a sorted T cell fraction (not recorded which). This TCR was recovered from a male donor with ankylosing spondylitis. This chain joins TRBV12-3 or TRBV12-4 and TRBJ1-2; 9 bases line up with TRBD1. CDR3: CASSLWTGAYGYTF. The CDR3 DNA reads as TGTGCCAGCAGTCTCTGGACAGGGGCCTATGGCTACACCTTC.